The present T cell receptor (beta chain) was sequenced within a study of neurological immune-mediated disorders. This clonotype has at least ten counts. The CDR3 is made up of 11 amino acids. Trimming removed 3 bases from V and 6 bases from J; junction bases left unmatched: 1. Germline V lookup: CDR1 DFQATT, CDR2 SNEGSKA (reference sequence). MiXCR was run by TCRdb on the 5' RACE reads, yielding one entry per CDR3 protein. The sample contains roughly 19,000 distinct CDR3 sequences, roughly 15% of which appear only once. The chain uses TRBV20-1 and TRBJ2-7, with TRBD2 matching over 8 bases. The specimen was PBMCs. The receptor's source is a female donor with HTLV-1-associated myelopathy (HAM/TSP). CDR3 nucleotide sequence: TGCAGTGCTAGTGCGGGGGGCGAGCAGTACTTC. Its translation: CSASAGGEQYF.